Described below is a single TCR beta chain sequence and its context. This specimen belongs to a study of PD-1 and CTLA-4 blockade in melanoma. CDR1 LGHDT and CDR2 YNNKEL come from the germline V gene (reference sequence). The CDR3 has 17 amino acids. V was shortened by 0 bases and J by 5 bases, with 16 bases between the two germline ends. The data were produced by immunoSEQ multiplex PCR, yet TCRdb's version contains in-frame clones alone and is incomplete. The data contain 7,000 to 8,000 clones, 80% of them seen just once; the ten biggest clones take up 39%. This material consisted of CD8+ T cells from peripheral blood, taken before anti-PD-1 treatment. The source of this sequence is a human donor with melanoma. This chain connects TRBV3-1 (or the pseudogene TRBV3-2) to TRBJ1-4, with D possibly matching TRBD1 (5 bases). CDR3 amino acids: CASSQDRWGQSNEKLFF. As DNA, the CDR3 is TGTGCCAGCAGCCAAGATAGGTGGGGCCAGTCAAATGAAAAACTGTTTTTT.